This paragraph reports one T cell receptor (beta chain). Clones were sequenced by immunoSEQ multiplex PCR, and TCRdb holds only the in-frame ones, with some missing. Of some 74,000 clones in the sample, about 95% were seen once. The data derive from a study of control samples from healthy donors and cancer patients. The CDR3 extends over 13 amino acids. The germline V gene encodes CDR1 SGHRS and CDR2 YFSETQ. V lost 0 bases and J lost 7, with 5 bases in between. The sequencing input was blood. The receptor's source is a woman in her twenties or thirties in good health. The chain recombines TRBV5-1 with TRBJ1-6; D is ambiguous. Written as DNA, the CDR3 is TGCGCCAGCAGCTTGGTGGAAAATTCACCCCTCCACTTT. Amino acid sequence: CASSLVENSPLHF.